This TCR beta chain was recovered during a study of blood T cell repertoires in COVID-19. As for the study in general: Acute and convalescent COVID-19 specimens originated in the United States, Italy and Spain. Sources were T cells, B-cell-depleted T cells, or PBMCs; the material itself was cDNA or gDNA.

Using immunoSEQ multiplex PCR, the repertoire was profiled, and TCRdb retains in-frame clones only, with some absent. Altogether about 270,000 clones are present, 81% being singletons, with the ten largest covering 2.5% to 3%. Sequenced: peripheral blood. The sequence was collected from an older woman with active or convalescent COVID-19.

CDR3 protein: CASSLGGEQFF. The CDR3 nucleotides read TGTGCCAGCAGCTTAGGGGGGGAGCAGTTCTTC. J is TRBJ2-1 and V is TRBV7-3; weak D call: TRBD2 (6 bases). Germline V gene data show CDR1 as SGHTA and CDR2 as FQGTGA. The V gene lost 2 bases and the J gene lost 10 bases, with 6 bases spanning the gap. CDR3 length equals 11 residues.